The rows below give T cell receptor beta chains drawn from one sample of a study of blood T cell repertoires in COVID-19. Assay: immunoSEQ multiplex PCR; the TCRdb copy retains only in-frame clones and omits some. This table has about 200,000 clones, approximately 81% appearing once. The sequencing sample was made of peripheral blood. These receptors all come from a woman at least 80 years old with acute or convalescent COVID-19. Both conserved end residues are part of each CDR3. A D gene is named only where the DNA matches it firmly. Rows may omit the clone size; those that give it use once, few, many or a size class.

>TRBV7-8|TRBJ2-1|TRBD2|-
CASSLATGLLRYEQFF
TGTGCCAGCAGCTTAGCGACGGGACTACTCAGATATGAGCAGTTCTTC
>TRBV28|TRBJ1-1|-|few
CASLWGLNTEAFF
TGTGCCAGCCTCTGGGGGCTAAACACTGAAGCTTTCTTT
>TRBV29-1|TRBJ2-3|TRBD1|-
CSVGQVLSTDTQYF
TGCAGCGTAGGACAGGTACTTAGCACAGATACGCAGTATTTT
>TRBV5-6|TRBJ2-7|TRBD1|-
CASSLSRFRGYSYEQYF
TGTGCCAGCAGCTTGTCCCGTTTCAGGGGGTATTCCTACGAGCAGTACTTC
>TRBV7-2|TRBJ2-3|-|-
CASRRAGSTDTQYF
TGTGCCAGCAGGCGCGCGGGGAGCACAGATACGCAGTATTTT
>TRBV6-1|TRBJ2-6|-|-
CASSACTYYLSGANVLTF
TGTGCCAGCAGTGCCTGCACATACTACCTCTCTGGGGCCAACGTCCTGACTTTC
>TRBV19|TRBJ1-2|-|-
CASSPTPPQSYGYTF
TGTGCCAGTAGTCCCACTCCCCCACAGAGCTATGGCTACACCTTC
>TRBV28|TRBJ2-7|TRBD2|many
CASSSLGRLAGGEGYEQYF
TGTGCCAGCAGTTCCTTGGGGAGACTAGCGGGAGGGGAGGGTTACGAGCAGTACTTC
>TRBV7-8|TRBJ2-7|-|-
CASSRRQTYGEQYF
TGTGCCAGCAGCCGCCGACAGACATACGGCGAGCAGTACTTC
>TRBV3-1/TRBV3-2|TRBJ2-2|-|-
CASSQVAGLTNTGELFF
TGTGCCAGCAGCCAAGTAGCAGGGCTTACGAACACCGGGGAGCTGTTTTTT
>TRBV3-1/TRBV3-2|TRBJ2-6|-|-
CASSQASRANVLTF
TGTGCCAGCAGCCAGGCTAGCAGGGCCAACGTCCTGACTTTC